These 8 T cell receptor beta chains originate from one sample sequenced in a study of blood T cell repertoires in COVID-19. Assay used: immunoSEQ multiplex PCR; TCRdb lists only in-frame clones, some missing. The table has 310,000 or so clones, approximately 86% seen once; the top ten hold around 1.4%. Sequencing was carried out using peripheral blood. The receptors were sampled from a man in his 70s with acute or convalescent COVID-19.

The V and J genes are TRBV30 and TRBJ1-2; perhaps TRBD1 as D (6 bases). CDR3 length: 11 residues. V was clipped by 4 bases and J by 3 bases, with 6 bases between them. Germline CDR1 and CDR2: GTSNPN and SVGIG (reference sequence). The CDR3 coding sequence is TGTGCCTGGAACAGGGACTATGGCTACACCTTC. Residues: CAWNRDYGYTF.

J is TRBJ1-4 and V is TRBV9; 7 positions match TRBD1. This CDR3 has 15 residues. V lost 4 bases, J lost 8 bases, and 11 bases stayed unmatched. Germline V gene lookup returns CDR1 SGDLS and CDR2 YYNGEE. CDR3 loop: CASSPRQGGGEKLFF. The CDR3 nucleotides read TGTGCCAGCAGCCCCCGACAGGGTGGAGGAGAAAAACTGTTTTTT.

This clone was observed once. V usage is TRBV2 and J usage is TRBJ1-5; 7 positions agree with TRBD1. The CDR3 consists of 14 residues. V gave up 11 bases and J gave up 1 base; unmatched junction bases: 8. Germline V CDR1 and CDR2: SNHLY, FYNNEI. CDR3 loop: CACSDRVSNQPQHF. CDR3 coding DNA: TGTGCCTGCTCAGACAGGGTAAGCAATCAGCCCCAGCATTTT.

The chain couples TRBV9 to TRBJ2-1; the match to TRBD1 covers 9 bases. Germline values: CDR1 SGDLS, CDR2 YYNGEE. Germline trimming cut 0 bases from V and 10 bases from J; bases unmatched to any gene: 5. This CDR3 is built from 14 residues. CDR3 sequence reads: CASSVDRGRTEQFF. In DNA form, the CDR3 reads TGTGCCAGCAGCGTAGACAGGGGGCGGACGGAGCAGTTCTTC.

In DNA form, the CDR3 reads TGCGCCAGCAGCCAAGAGCAAGCTACAGTTATTAACACCGGGGAGCTGTTTTTT. It encodes CASSQEQATVINTGELFF. The chain couples TRBV4-3 to TRBJ2-2; no clear D. V was clipped by 0 bases and J by 2 bases, with 16 bases between them. Germline loops: CDR1 LGHNA, CDR2 YSLEER. This CDR3 contains 18 residues.

This chain links TRBV10-3 with TRBJ1-1; the D gene is possibly TRBD1 (6 bases). The length of the CDR3 is 13 residues. V gave up 7 bases and J gave up 1 base, with 10 bases separating them. From germline, CDR1 is ENHRY and CDR2 SYGVKD. The CDR3 sequence is CAITRTANTEAFF. In DNA form, the CDR3 reads TGTGCCATCACCCGGACAGCGAACACTGAAGCTTTCTTT.

This chain links TRBV4-3 with TRBJ2-7; the D gene is possibly TRBD2 (5 bases). V lost 1 base and J lost 5, with 15 bases in between. Germline values: CDR1 LGHNA, CDR2 YSLEER. The CDR3 runs to 15 residues. The CDR3 coding sequence is TGCGCCAGCAGCCAAGGAGGGCGAACCTTGGACGAGCAGTACTTC. Residues: CASSQGGRTLDEQYF.

The chain carries TRBV4-2 and TRBJ1-3; no definite D call. V was trimmed by 0 bases and J by 0 bases, leaving 9 bases between them. The CDR3 runs to 16 residues. Germline V gene lookup returns CDR1 LGHNA and CDR2 YNFKEQ. The CDR3 here is CASSQDWRNSGNTIYF. The CDR3, as DNA: TGTGCCAGCAGCCAAGATTGGCGGAACTCTGGAAACACCATATATTTT.